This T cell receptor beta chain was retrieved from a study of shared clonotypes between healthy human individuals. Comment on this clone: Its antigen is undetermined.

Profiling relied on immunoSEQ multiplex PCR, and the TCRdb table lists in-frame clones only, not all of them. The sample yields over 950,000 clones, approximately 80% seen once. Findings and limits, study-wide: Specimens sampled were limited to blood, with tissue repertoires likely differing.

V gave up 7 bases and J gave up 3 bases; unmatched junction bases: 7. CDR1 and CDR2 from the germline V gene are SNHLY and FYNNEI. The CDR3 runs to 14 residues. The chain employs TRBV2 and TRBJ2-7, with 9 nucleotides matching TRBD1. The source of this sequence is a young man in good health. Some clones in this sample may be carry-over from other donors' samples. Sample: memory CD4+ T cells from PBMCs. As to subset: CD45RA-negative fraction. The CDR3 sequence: CASTSGTGIYEQYF. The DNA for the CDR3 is TGTGCCAGCACCTCCGGGACAGGGATCTACGAGCAGTACTTC.